These 26 T cell receptor beta chains came from one sample sequenced in a study of blood T cell repertoires in COVID-19. The data were produced by immunoSEQ multiplex PCR, yet TCRdb's version contains in-frame clones alone and is incomplete. The sample lists 150,000 to 200,000 clones; 70% to 85% were seen once. Sequenced material: peripheral blood. The receptors originated from a woman of 80 years or more with acute or convalescent COVID-19.

This clone appeared a single time. J is TRBJ1-1 and V is TRBV5-8, with a weak D call TRBD1 (5 bases). Germline V gene lookup returns CDR1 SGHTS and CDR2 YDEGEE. V dropped 1 base and J dropped 4 bases, with 14 bases sitting between them. The CDR3 runs 15 residues. The DNA of the CDR3 is TGTGCCAGCAGCTTGTTGGGGGGTGCCGGCACTGAAGCTTTCTTT. Its translation: CASSLLGGAGTEAFF. Using reference TRBV5-8 and TRBJ1-1 for the parts outside the CDR3, the full variable domain is EAGVTQSPTHLIKTRGQQATLRCSPISGHTSVYWYQQALGLGLQFLLWYDEGEERNRGNFPPRFSGRQFPNYSSELNVNALELEDSALYLCASSLLGGAGTEAFFGQGTRLTVV.

The rearrangement uses TRBV27 and TRBJ2-3; the D gene is possibly TRBD2 (7 bases). This CDR3 contains 16 residues. Between the trimmed V and J ends, which lost 6 bases and 0 bases, there was a span of 16 bases. Germline CDR1 and CDR2: MNHEY and SMNVEV (reference sequence). DNA of the CDR3: TGTGCCAGCAGACCCCGGACGGGGGGCAGCACAGATACGCAGTATTTT. Amino acid sequence: CASRPRTGGSTDTQYF.

V and J are TRBV10-3 and TRBJ1-3; 10 positions match TRBD1. The CDR3 extends over 16 amino acids. From germline, CDR1 is ENHRY and CDR2 SYGVKD. V trimming: 3 bases; J trimming: 6 bases; junction bases outside the gene matches: 8. The CDR3 protein is CAISETGTGAVNTIYF. The CDR3, as DNA: TGTGCCATCAGTGAAACCGGGACAGGGGCTGTAAACACCATATATTTT.

There are a few counts of this clone. The chain uses TRBV7-9 and TRBJ2-7; 7 positions agree with TRBD1. Germline CDR1 reads SEHNR; CDR2 reads FQNEAQ (reference sequence). The CDR3 runs 15 residues. V lost 0 bases to trimming and J lost 1 base; unmatched junction nucleotides: 3. The CDR3 spells CASSLAGRGSYEQYF. CDR3 bases: TGTGCCAGCAGCTTAGCGGGCAGGGGGTCCTACGAGCAGTACTTC.

This chain connects TRBV9 to TRBJ1-5; the D gene is possibly TRBD1 (6 bases). This CDR3 is built from 15 residues. V shed 3 bases and J shed 3 bases, with 13 bases lying between them. From germline, CDR1 is SGDLS and CDR2 YYNGEE. CDR3 sequence: CASSAQGWNNQPQHF. The CDR3, as DNA: TGTGCCAGCAGCGCACAGGGTTGGAACAATCAGCCCCAGCATTTT. Combining the CDR3 with reference TRBV9 and TRBJ1-5 gives the whole variable domain DSGVTQTPKHLITATGQRVTLRCSPRSGDLSVYWYQQSLDQGLQFLIQYYNGEERAKGNILERFSAQQFPDLHSELNLSSLELGDSALYFCASSAQGWNNQPQHFGDGTRLSIL.

The chain is built from TRBV11-3 and TRBJ2-1, with TRBD2 matching 16 bases. V shed 5 bases and J 8 bases; nucleotides not matched to a gene: 3. Germline assignment: CDR1 SGHNT and CDR2 YENEEA. The CDR3 contains 15 residues. CDR3: CASSRGTSGRDEQFF. DNA of the CDR3: TGTGCCAGCAGCAGAGGGACTAGCGGGAGGGATGAGCAGTTCTTC.

The chain uses TRBV7-2 and TRBJ1-5; D ambiguous. V was cut by 3 bases and J by 3 bases, with 12 bases left in between. The CDR3 covers 15 residues. Germline assignment: CDR1 SGHTA and CDR2 FQGNSA. Here the CDR3 reads CASSLQVVDNQPQHF. Here the CDR3 DNA reads TGTGCCAGCAGCTTGCAAGTCGTAGACAATCAGCCCCAGCATTTT. Variable domain in full (rest from reference TRBV7-2 and TRBJ1-5): GAGVSQSPSNKVTEKGKDVELRCDPISGHTALYWYRQSLGQGLEFLIYFQGNSAPDKSGLPSDRFSAERTGGSVSTLTIQRTQQEDSAVYLCASSLQVVDNQPQHFGDGTRLSIL.

This clone has a handful of counts. Written as DNA, the CDR3 is TGTGCCAGCAGCTTAGGGCTTCATCAGCCCCAGCATTTT. Protein: CASSLGLHQPQHF. This rearrangement joins TRBV11-2 to TRBJ1-5; no firm D call. Trimming cost V 1 base and J 5 bases, with 6 bases left between them. The CDR3 contains 13 residues. Germline values: CDR1 SGHAT, CDR2 FQNNGV.

V gene TRBV6-6 combines with J gene TRBJ2-1; 15 bases fit TRBD2. CDR1 is MNHNY and CDR2 is SVGAGI in the germline V gene (reference sequence). The CDR3 has 21 amino acids. The V and J ends lost 6 bases and 3 bases, in that order; junction bases with no gene match: 18. The CDR3: CASSRGSGLAGGPKVYNEQFF. The CDR3 bases are TGTGCCAGCAGCCGAGGTAGCGGACTAGCGGGAGGGCCAAAGGTCTACAATGAGCAGTTCTTC.

This clone was detected a few times. The rearrangement joins TRBV9 to TRBJ2-7, with 9 bases that match TRBD2. Germline CDR1 SGDLS, CDR2 YYNGEE. The CDR3 runs to 14 residues. Trimming took 3 bases from V and 3 from J; bases not matched to a gene: 4. CDR3 sequence reads: CASSARTSDYEQYF. The CDR3 nucleotides are TGTGCCAGCAGCGCCAGGACTAGCGACTACGAGCAGTACTTC.

The V call is TRBV7-2, the J call TRBJ2-7; TRBD2 matches at 9 bases. In germline, CDR1 is SGHTA, CDR2 FQGNSA. V trimming: 2 bases; J trimming: 1 base; junction bases outside the gene matches: 12. The CDR3 spans 18 residues. CDR3 region: CASSLSRLVLAGSYEQYF. DNA of the CDR3: TGTGCCAGCAGCTTATCCCGCCTAGTGCTAGCGGGATCCTACGAGCAGTACTTC.

V and J are TRBV5-1 and TRBJ2-5; 9 bases align to TRBD2. The V gene end was trimmed by 0 bases and the J gene end by 1 base; junction bases not matched to a gene: 10. Germline V lookup: CDR1 SGHRS, CDR2 YFSETQ. The CDR3 contains 18 residues. The CDR3 nucleotides read TGCGCCAGCAGCTTGGGGGGGCGGCTAGCGGGACTCCAAGAGACCCAGTACTTC. It is translated as CASSLGGRLAGLQETQYF.

This chain joins TRBV9 and TRBJ2-7; no firm D call. Trimming pared 1 base from V and 6 bases from J, leaving 11 bases between. The CDR3 is made up of 13 amino acids. CDR1 is SGDLS and CDR2 is YYNGEE in the germline V gene. CDR3 nucleotide sequence: TGTGCCAGCAGCGTAAGCCTAGATACCGAGCAGTACTTC. Its protein product is CASSVSLDTEQYF.

The chain recombines TRBV6-2 or TRBV6-3 with TRBJ1-2, with 9 positions matching TRBD1. V gave up 5 bases and J gave up 0 bases; unmatched junction bases: 7. The V gene's germline CDR1 is MNHEY and CDR2 SVGEGT. This CDR3 spans 16 amino acids. CDR3 residues: CASSTPRTGANYGYTF. The CDR3 coding sequence is TGTGCCAGCAGTACCCCTCGGACAGGGGCTAACTATGGCTACACCTTC.

This chain connects TRBV5-4 to TRBJ2-2; a possible D gene is TRBD1 (6 bases). The CDR3 contains 14 residues. Trimming removed 6 bases from V and 5 bases from J, with 14 bases in between. CDR1 and CDR2 (germline): SGHNT, YYREEE (reference sequence). CDR3 bases: TGTGCCAGCACCTACTCGAGGGGGACCGGGGAGCTGTTTTTT. Its translation: CASTYSRGTGELFF.

This clone was seen a few times. This chain links TRBV10-1 with TRBJ2-3; D unresolved. Trimming removed 6 bases from V and 6 bases from J, with 10 bases in between. Looked up from germline, CDR1 is WNHNN and CDR2 is SYGVQD (reference sequence). CDR3 length equals 12 residues. DNA of the CDR3: TGCGCCAGCAGCCTTTCCAGGGATACGCAGTATTTT. This sequence encodes CASSLSRDTQYF.

The genes are TRBV5-4 and TRBJ1-2, with 9 bases identical to TRBD1. The CDR3 has 16 amino acids. Germline assignment: CDR1 SGHNT and CDR2 YYREEE (reference sequence). V was pared by 6 bases and J by 8 bases, with 17 bases of the junction left unmatched. The chain's CDR3 is CASTQKSEGQGLGYTF. DNA of the CDR3: TGTGCCAGCACCCAAAAAAGTGAGGGACAGGGCTTGGGCTACACCTTC.

This rearrangement joins TRBV27 to TRBJ1-5, with no clear D. This CDR3 is 15 amino acids long. In germline, CDR1 is MNHEY, CDR2 SMNVEV (reference sequence). Trimming pared 1 base from V and 0 bases from J, leaving 7 bases between. CDR3 bases: TGTGCCAGCAGTTTATTTTATAATAGCAATCAGCCCCAGCATTTT. Translating gives CASSLFYNSNQPQHF.

The chain couples TRBV7-2 to TRBJ2-5, with TRBD1 matching over 8 bases. Germline values: CDR1 SGHTA, CDR2 FQGNSA. CDR3 length: 13 amino acids. Trimming at V came to 5 bases and at J to 7 bases, leaving 6 bases not matched to a gene. Here the CDR3 reads CASSRRGLRTQYF. As DNA, the CDR3 is TGTGCCAGCAGCCGCAGGGGGCTTCGGACCCAGTACTTC.

This chain joins TRBV9 and TRBJ2-3, with D unresolved. V was cut by 0 bases and J by 2 bases, with 7 bases left in between. This CDR3 has 14 residues. From germline, CDR1 is SGDLS and CDR2 YYNGEE. The CDR3 DNA follows: TGTGCCAGCAGCGTAGTCGGAGACACAGATACGCAGTATTTT. This translates into CASSVVGDTDTQYF. Full variable domain (missing parts from reference TRBV9 and TRBJ2-3): DSGVTQTPKHLITATGQRVTLRCSPRSGDLSVYWYQQSLDQGLQFLIQYYNGEERAKGNILERFSAQQFPDLHSELNLSSLELGDSALYFCASSVVGDTDTQYFGPGTRLTVL.

The chain joins TRBV10-3 to TRBJ1-4, with TRBD1 identical over 8 bases. Trimming cost V 10 bases and J 7 bases; bases outside gene matches: 11. This CDR3 is built from 14 residues. Per the germline V gene, CDR1 is ENHRY and CDR2 is SYGVKD. The DNA for the CDR3 is TGTGCCACCGCTACGACAGGGGAAACTGAAAAACTGTTTTTT. Translated, it gives CATATTGETEKLFF.

V and J are TRBV12-5 and TRBJ2-7; TRBD1 is a possible D gene (5 bases). The CDR3 extends over 14 amino acids. Trimming removed 6 bases from V and 2 bases from J, with 14 bases in between. Per the germline V gene, CDR1 is LGHNT and CDR2 is FRNRAP. The DNA of the CDR3 is TGTGCTAGTGGGCCCAGGGCAGGGACCTACGAGCAGTACTTC. It is translated as CASGPRAGTYEQYF.

The chain links TRBV18 to TRBJ1-5; D is uncertain. Trimming left V 6 bases short and J 1 base short, with 13 bases between. CDR3 length: 15 amino acids. Germline V gives CDR1 KGHSH, CDR2 LQKENI. CDR3 nucleotides: TGTGCCAGCTCTCCCGGACTGGAGAGCAATCAGCCCCAGCATTTT. It encodes CASSPGLESNQPQHF.

The chain uses TRBV5-6 and TRBJ2-1; 7 bases are shared with TRBD2. This CDR3 is built from 13 residues. V lost 1 base, J lost 8 bases, and 3 bases stayed unmatched. Germline assignment: CDR1 SGHDT and CDR2 YYEEEE. CDR3 protein: CASSLWGGDEQFF. The CDR3 DNA is TGTGCCAGCAGCTTGTGGGGAGGGGATGAGCAGTTCTTC.

This sequence joins TRBV4-1 and TRBJ2-1; the D gene is possibly TRBD1 (6 bases). This CDR3 comprises 18 residues. Germline V CDR1 and CDR2: MGHRA, YSYEKL. Trimming took 0 bases from V and 1 from J, leaving 16 bases between them. CDR3 in amino acids: CASSQERGGIFSYNEQFF. CDR3 nucleotide sequence: TGCGCCAGCAGCCAAGAAAGAGGGGGTATATTTTCCTACAATGAGCAGTTCTTC.

The chain uses TRBV19 and TRBJ2-1; 8 bases are a match to TRBD2. V trimming: 6 bases; J trimming: 6 bases; junction bases outside the gene matches: 7. Germline V CDR1 and CDR2: LNHDA, SQIVND (reference sequence). The CDR3 is 14 residues long. The DNA for the CDR3 is TGTGCCAGTAGAAACCTAGCGGGCGCCAATGAGCAGTTCTTC. This codes for CASRNLAGANEQFF.